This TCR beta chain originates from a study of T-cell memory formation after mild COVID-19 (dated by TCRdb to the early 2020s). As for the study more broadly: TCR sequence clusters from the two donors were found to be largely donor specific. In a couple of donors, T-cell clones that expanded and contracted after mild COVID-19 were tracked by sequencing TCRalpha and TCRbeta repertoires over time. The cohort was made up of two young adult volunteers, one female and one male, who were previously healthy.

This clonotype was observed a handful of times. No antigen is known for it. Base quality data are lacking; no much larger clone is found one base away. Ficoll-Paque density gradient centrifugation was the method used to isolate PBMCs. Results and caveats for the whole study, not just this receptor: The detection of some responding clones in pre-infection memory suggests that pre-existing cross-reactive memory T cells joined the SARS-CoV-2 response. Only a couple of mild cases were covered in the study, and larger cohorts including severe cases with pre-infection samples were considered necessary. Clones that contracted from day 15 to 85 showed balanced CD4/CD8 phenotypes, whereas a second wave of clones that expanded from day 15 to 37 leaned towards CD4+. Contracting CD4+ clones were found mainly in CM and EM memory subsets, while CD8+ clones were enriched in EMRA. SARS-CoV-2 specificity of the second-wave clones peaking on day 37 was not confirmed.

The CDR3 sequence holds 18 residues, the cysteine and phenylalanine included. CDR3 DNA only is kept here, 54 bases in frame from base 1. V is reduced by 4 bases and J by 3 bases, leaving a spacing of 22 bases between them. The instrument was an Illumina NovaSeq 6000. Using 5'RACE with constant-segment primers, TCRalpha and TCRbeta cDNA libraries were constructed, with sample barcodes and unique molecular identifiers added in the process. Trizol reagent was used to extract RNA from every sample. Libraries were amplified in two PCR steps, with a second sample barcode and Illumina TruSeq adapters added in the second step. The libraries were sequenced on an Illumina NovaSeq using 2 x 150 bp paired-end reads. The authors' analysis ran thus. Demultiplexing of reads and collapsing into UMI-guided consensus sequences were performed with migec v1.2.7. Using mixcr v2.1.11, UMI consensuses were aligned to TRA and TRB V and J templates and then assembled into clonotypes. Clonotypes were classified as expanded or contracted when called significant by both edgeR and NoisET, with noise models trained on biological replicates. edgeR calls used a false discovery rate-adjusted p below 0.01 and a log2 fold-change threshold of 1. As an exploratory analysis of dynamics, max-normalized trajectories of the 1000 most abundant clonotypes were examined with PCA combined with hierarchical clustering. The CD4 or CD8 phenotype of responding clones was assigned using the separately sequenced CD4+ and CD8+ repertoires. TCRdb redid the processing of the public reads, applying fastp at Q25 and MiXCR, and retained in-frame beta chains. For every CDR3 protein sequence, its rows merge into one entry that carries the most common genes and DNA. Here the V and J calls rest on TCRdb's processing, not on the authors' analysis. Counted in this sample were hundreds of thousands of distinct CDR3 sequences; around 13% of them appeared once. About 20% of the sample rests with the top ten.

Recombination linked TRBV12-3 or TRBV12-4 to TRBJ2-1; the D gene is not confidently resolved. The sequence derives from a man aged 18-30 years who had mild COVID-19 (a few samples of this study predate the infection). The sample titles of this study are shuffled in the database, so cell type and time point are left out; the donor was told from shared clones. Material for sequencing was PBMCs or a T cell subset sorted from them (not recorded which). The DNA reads TGTGCCAGCAGTTCCGAACCCGAGTCTACGACCCTCTACAATGAGCAGTTCTTC. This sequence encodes CASSSEPESTTLYNEQFF.